Included here is one T cell receptor beta chain sequence, with context. Its antigen is undetermined. This record belongs to a study of T-cell reconstitution after alpha-beta-depleted transplantation in children. Study findings and constraints: The study reportedly traced alpha-beta T cells about two months after transplant to several hundred expanded graft clones.

Researchers prepared the TCRbeta library using unique molecular identifiers, the study reports. One entry per CDR3 protein results from TCRdb running MiXCR on the PCR reads. The sample holds about 900,000 distinct CDR3 sequences; 25% to 30% are singletons and the top ten take around 30%. The receptor was isolated from a boy under three years old who had a stem cell transplant for SCID, so the T cells may come from the graft donor. Sequencing was performed on PBMCs, mostly from graft donor cells, taken 360 days after TCRalphabeta/CD19-depleted stem cell transplant.

CDR3 nucleotides: TGTGCCAGCAGCTTACGGGAAGGAAACTCCTACAATGAGCAGTTCTTC. As protein: CASSLREGNSYNEQFF. This sequence joins TRBV12-3 or TRBV12-4 and TRBJ2-1, with TRBD2 as a possible D gene (5 bases). This CDR3 spans 16 amino acids. V was shortened by 6 bases and J by 0 bases, with 15 bases between the two germline ends.